This T cell receptor (beta chain) was identified during a study of CD8 T cells in ankylosing spondylitis. This clonotype came up once. The antigen is unknown. The CDR3 does not close with the conserved phenylalanine or tryptophan, likely indicating a read error. As the method for making TCR beta libraries, quantitative 5'-RACE with molecular barcodes was used. Using its own MiXCR run on the 5' RACE reads, TCRdb lists one record per CDR3 protein. The table records around 480,000 distinct CDR3 sequences, over 15% of them present only once. The CDR3 spans 13 residues. Germline V gene sequence: CDR1 MGHRA, CDR2 YSYEKL. Losses at the gene ends were 3 bases for V and 6 bases for J; bases not matched to a gene: 2. Points from the study as a whole: Some of these motif variants have turned up before, in reports on reactive arthritis synovial fluid and blood. Apparently characteristic of ankylosing spondylitis blood was a TCR beta motif (roughly eight highly homologous variants).

The sequenced material came from blood, either unsorted or a sorted T cell fraction (not recorded which). The chain couples TRBV4-1 to TRBJ1-2; 9 nucleotides match TRBD1. This receptor was taken from a male donor with ankylosing spondylitis. The CDR3 bases are TGCGCCAGCAGCCACGGACAGGGGAATGGCTACACCTAC. Translation gives CASSHGQGNGYTY.